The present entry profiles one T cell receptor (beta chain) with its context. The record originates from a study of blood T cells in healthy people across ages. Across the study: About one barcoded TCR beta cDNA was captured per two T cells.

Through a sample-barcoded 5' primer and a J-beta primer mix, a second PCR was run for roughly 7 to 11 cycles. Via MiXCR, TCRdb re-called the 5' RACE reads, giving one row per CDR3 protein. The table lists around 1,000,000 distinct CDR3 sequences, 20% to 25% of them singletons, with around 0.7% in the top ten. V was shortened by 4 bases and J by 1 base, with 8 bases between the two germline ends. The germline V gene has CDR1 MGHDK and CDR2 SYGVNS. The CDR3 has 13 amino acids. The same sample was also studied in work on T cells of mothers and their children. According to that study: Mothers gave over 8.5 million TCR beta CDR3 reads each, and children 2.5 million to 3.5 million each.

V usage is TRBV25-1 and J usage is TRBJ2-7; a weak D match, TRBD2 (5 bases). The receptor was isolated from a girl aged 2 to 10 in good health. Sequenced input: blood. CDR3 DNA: TGTGCCAGCAGTGTCGGGATTTCCTACGAGCAGTACTTC. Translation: CASSVGISYEQYF.